This passage covers 29 T cell receptor beta chains from one sample sequenced in a study of T cell responses to AZD1222 COVID-19 vaccine. The data were produced by immunoSEQ multiplex PCR, yet TCRdb's version contains in-frame clones alone and is incomplete. The table shows around 160,000 clones, with 82% occurring only once. This material consisted of peripheral blood, taken on day 0 of MenACWY control vaccination. The receptors were sampled from an adult in good health.

This clone occurred many times. The chain is built from TRBV19 and TRBJ1-2; D perhaps matches TRBD1 (5 bases). CDR3 length equals 13 residues. The germline V and J ends were trimmed by 1 base and 2 bases, with 5 bases remaining between them. From germline, CDR1 is LNHDA and CDR2 SQIVND (reference sequence). CDR3 sequence (DNA): TGTGCCAGTAGTATAGGGACAAACTATGGCTACACCTTC. Translated: CASSIGTNYGYTF.

The rearrangement uses TRBV6-5 and TRBJ2-1; TRBD2 agrees at 11 bases. The CDR3 runs to 16 residues. V lost 1 base to trimming and J lost 9 bases; unmatched junction nucleotides: 8. Per germline, CDR1 MNHEY and CDR2 SVGAGI. The CDR3 here is CASSYLTSLAGGEQFF. CDR3 bases: TGTGCCAGCAGTTACTTGACCTCGCTAGCGGGGGGTGAGCAGTTCTTC.

The rearrangement uses TRBV3-1 (or the pseudogene TRBV3-2) and TRBJ1-1, with 7 bases matching TRBD1. With 0 bases clipped from V and 7 bases from J, the junction kept 5 bases outside the gene matches. CDR3 size: 14 residues. Germline V gives CDR1 LGHDT, CDR2 YNNKEL (reference sequence). CDR3 sequence (DNA): TGTGCCAGCAGCCAAGAGAAGGGGACAGTTGAAGCTTTCTTT. This codes for CASSQEKGTVEAFF.

In this sample, this clone turned up a few times. The chain carries TRBV24-1 and TRBJ1-4, with a weak D call TRBD1 (5 bases). The length of the CDR3 is 13 residues. V was shortened by 9 bases and J by 6 bases, with 13 bases between the two germline ends. Germline V gene data show CDR1 as KGHDR and CDR2 as SFDVKD. CDR3 DNA sequence: TGTGCCACCGGAGATGGGGCTCATGAAAAACTGTTTTTT. This translates into CATGDGAHEKLFF.

The chain joins TRBV7-9 to TRBJ1-1; D possibly corresponds to TRBD1 (6 bases). V was shortened by 3 bases and J by 11 bases, with 13 bases between the two germline ends. The V gene's germline CDR1 is SEHNR and CDR2 FQNEAQ (reference sequence). This CDR3 is 12 amino acids long. CDR3 protein: CASSLNPGAAFF. In nucleotides, the CDR3 is TGTGCCAGCAGCTTGAACCCAGGGGCGGCTTTCTTT.

This clone has only a few counts. This chain joins TRBV28 and TRBJ2-7, with D possibly being TRBD1 or TRBD2 (5 bases each). Germline CDR1 reads MDHEN; CDR2 reads SYDVKM. The V end lost 4 bases, the J end lost 2 bases, and 12 bases lay between the germline ends. This CDR3 spans 14 amino acids. In DNA form, the CDR3 reads TGTGCCAGCAGTTCTCGTCCGGGACCCTACGAGCAGTACGTC. The encoded protein is CASSSRPGPYEQYV.

The chain recombines TRBV5-1 with TRBJ2-5; 7 bases are shared with TRBD1. The CDR3 is made up of 13 amino acids. The V segment lost 2 bases and the J segment 3 bases; nucleotides outside the gene matches: 1. From germline, CDR1 is SGHRS and CDR2 YFSETQ. The CDR3 is CASSFDREETQYF. In DNA, the CDR3 is TGCGCCAGCAGCTTCGACAGGGAAGAGACCCAGTACTTC.

The gene calls are TRBV27 and TRBJ2-2; 8 bases agree with TRBD1. CDR1 is MNHEY, CDR2 SMNVEV, per germline (reference sequence). V gave up 6 bases and J gave up 5 bases; unmatched junction bases: 14. This CDR3 has 17 amino acids. CDR3 coding DNA: TGTGCCAGCAGCGGATTGGCAGGGGGCCGAGGGACCGGGGAGCTGTTTTTT. This translates into CASSGLAGGRGTGELFF.

The chain links TRBV6-1 to TRBJ2-2; D is unclear. This CDR3 comprises 15 residues. Looked up from germline, CDR1 is MNHNS and CDR2 is SASEGT. V lost 7 bases, J lost 3 bases, and 15 bases lay in between. CDR3 coding DNA: TGTGCCAGCATCGTAGGACGACGGTACACCGGGGAGCTGTTTTTT. The encoded protein is CASIVGRRYTGELFF.

The gene calls are TRBV10-3 and TRBJ1-2; D unresolved. V was clipped by 6 bases and J by 3 bases, with 11 bases between them. The CDR3 consists of 13 residues. Germline-derived CDR1 and CDR2 are ENHRY and SYGVKD. For the CDR3, the DNA is TGTGCCATCAGGATGACACCTGACTATGGCTACACCTTC. This codes for CAIRMTPDYGYTF.

This rearrangement joins TRBV11-2 to TRBJ1-6; D is unresolved. The CDR3 is made up of 15 amino acids. Germline lookup yields CDR1 SGHAT and CDR2 FQNNGV. Trimming cost V 1 base and J 10 bases, with 14 bases left between them. CDR3 sequence (DNA): TGTGCCAGCAGCTTAGCTGGACCGTTCCGCTCACCCCTCCACTTT. The encoded protein is CASSLAGPFRSPLHF.

The V call is TRBV29-1, the J call TRBJ2-1; the D gene is possibly TRBD2 (5 bases). This CDR3 region has 15 residues. Germline V gene data show CDR1 as SQVTM and CDR2 as ANQGSEA. Trimming took off 8 bases at V and 1 base at J, with 18 bases between the two ends. CDR3 nucleotides: TGCAGCCTCACACGAGGGCTTCTTTCCTACAATGAGCAGTTCTTC. As protein: CSLTRGLLSYNEQFF.

The chain carries TRBV5-4 and TRBJ2-5; the match to TRBD2 covers 7 bases. The CDR3 consists of 15 residues. The germline CDR1 and CDR2 sequences are SGHNT and YYREEE (reference sequence). The trim removed 0 bases at V and 3 bases at J, leaving 5 bases unmatched. The CDR3 is CASSLGLASEETQYF. CDR3 in DNA: TGTGCCAGCAGCTTGGGACTAGCATCCGAAGAGACCCAGTACTTC.

The count of this clone is one. The J gene is TRBJ2-1, the V gene TRBV5-6; D gene unclear. CDR1 SGHDT and CDR2 YYEEEE come from the germline V gene. The CDR3 is made up of 14 amino acids. Deletions cut 1 base from V and 6 bases from J, with 11 bases between. CDR3 bases: TGTGCCAGCAGCTTGTGGGGAACGGTCAATGAGCAGTTCTTC. It encodes CASSLWGTVNEQFF.

The rearrangement uses TRBV15 and TRBJ1-4; 10 nucleotides line up with TRBD1. CDR1 is LNHNV, CDR2 YYDKDF, per germline (reference sequence). The V segment lost 4 bases and the J segment 6 bases; nucleotides outside the gene matches: 2. The CDR3 loop spans 14 amino acids. The CDR3 protein is CATSMGQGYEKLFF. The CDR3 coding sequence is TGTGCCACCAGCATGGGACAGGGGTATGAAAAACTGTTTTTT. Drawing the rest from reference TRBV15 and TRBJ1-4, the complete variable domain is DAMVIQNPRYQVTQFGKPVTLSCSQTLNHNVMYWYQQKSSQAPKLLFHYYDKDFNNEADTPDNFQSRRPNTSFCFLDIRSPGLGDTAMYLCATSMGQGYEKLFFGSGTQLSVL.

This rearrangement joins TRBV4-1 to TRBJ1-1; D is unresolved. V was pared by 3 bases and J by 0 bases, with 14 bases between. The CDR3 contains 16 residues. Germline CDR1 reads MGHRA; CDR2 reads YSYEKL. The DNA for the CDR3 is TGCGCCAGCAGCCACTCCGGTGGACTTATGAACACTGAAGCTTTCTTT. Residues: CASSHSGGLMNTEAFF.

This clone turned up a few times. The chain employs TRBV7-6 and TRBJ1-1; tentative D call: TRBD1 (6 bases). CDR1 is SGHVS, CDR2 FNYEAQ, per germline. V dropped 1 base and J dropped 6 bases, with 15 bases sitting between them. There are 15 residues in the CDR3. The CDR3 DNA sequence: TGTGCCAGCAGCTTAGAGCGGGGGCGCGGGGCTGAAGCTTTCTTT. This sequence encodes CASSLERGRGAEAFF.

The DNA for the CDR3 is TGTGCCAGTGGTACTACCCTAGCCGGGGAGCTGTTTTTT. Its protein product is CASGTTLAGELFF. The chain is built from TRBV19 and TRBJ2-2; D not certain. Germline-derived CDR1 and CDR2 are LNHDA and SQIVND (reference sequence). The germline V and J ends were trimmed by 8 bases and 6 bases, with 13 bases remaining between them. CDR3 length: 13 residues.

This clone was observed a single time. The chain combines TRBV5-1 with TRBJ1-2; D might be TRBD1 (6 bases). Trimming took 3 bases from V and 8 from J, leaving 20 bases between them. CDR1 is SGHRS, CDR2 YFSETQ, per germline. The CDR3 contains 15 residues. DNA for the CDR3: TGCGCCAGCAGCTCTCAAACAGGGCCCGGAGGGGGCTACACCTTC. Its translation: CASSSQTGPGGGYTF.

The genes are TRBV7-3 and TRBJ1-5; tentative D call: TRBD1 (5 bases). Trimming pared 6 bases from V and 2 bases from J, leaving 26 bases between. The CDR3 totals 19 residues. Per germline, CDR1 SGHTA and CDR2 FQGTGA. CDR3 residues: CASRHPLSDNPAGNQPQHF. CDR3 nucleotide sequence: TGTGCCAGCAGGCACCCGCTATCGGACAATCCCGCTGGCAATCAGCCCCAGCATTTT.

The V call is TRBV30, the J call TRBJ1-2; 10 positions agree with TRBD1. The length of the CDR3 is 15 residues. The V segment lost 0 bases and the J segment 4 bases; nucleotides outside the gene matches: 5. Germline values: CDR1 GTSNPN, CDR2 SVGIG (reference sequence). The CDR3 is CAWSVGGTGAYGYTF. In DNA form, the CDR3 reads TGTGCCTGGAGTGTAGGGGGGACAGGGGCCTATGGCTACACCTTC.

CDR3 residues: CASSPFLSGANVLTF. The CDR3 bases are TGCGCCAGCAGCCCTTTTCTCTCTGGGGCCAACGTCCTGACTTTC. The chain is built from TRBV5-1 and TRBJ2-6; D gene uncertain. Germline CDR1 is SGHRS and CDR2 is YFSETQ. The CDR3 sequence is 15 residues long. The V and J ends lost 4 bases and 0 bases respectively, with 8 bases between them. Drawing the rest from reference TRBV5-1 and TRBJ2-6, the complete variable domain is KAGVTQTPRYLIKTRGQQVTLSCSPISGHRSVSWYQQTPGQGLQFLFEYFSETQRNKGNFPGRFSGRQFSNSRSEMNVSTLELGDSALYLCASSPFLSGANVLTFGAGSRLTVL.

The V and J genes are TRBV4-1 and TRBJ2-3; TRBD2 might be the D (6 bases). Germline CDR1 reads MGHRA; CDR2 reads YSYEKL. Trimming took 0 bases from V and 2 from J, leaving 12 bases between them. CDR3 length: 16 amino acids. CDR3 in amino acids: CASSQEGAGFTDTQYF. The CDR3 coding sequence is TGCGCCAGCAGCCAAGAAGGGGCGGGGTTCACAGATACGCAGTATTTT.

The count of this clone is one. The CDR3: CASSQAYFEQYF. The CDR3 nucleotides are TGTGCCAGCAGCCAAGCGTATTTCGAGCAGTACTTC. The chain employs TRBV14 and TRBJ2-7; unclear D gene. Germline V CDR1 and CDR2: SGHDN, FVKESK. There are 12 residues in the CDR3. Trimming removed 1 base at V and 6 bases at J, with 7 bases between.

This sequence joins TRBV27 and TRBJ1-1, with 7 bases fitting TRBD1. Germline CDR1 and CDR2: MNHEY and SMNVEV (reference sequence). The V and J ends lost 4 bases and 7 bases, in that order; junction bases with no gene match: 6. This CDR3 has 13 amino acids. The CDR3 protein is CASSSRQGREAFF. Here the CDR3 DNA reads TGTGCCAGCAGTTCCCGACAGGGACGTGAAGCTTTCTTT.

J is TRBJ1-5 and V is TRBV6-6; 7 bases are a match to TRBD1. With 6 bases clipped from V and 5 bases from J, the junction kept 7 bases outside the gene matches. The CDR3 is 14 amino acids. Germline loops: CDR1 MNHNY, CDR2 SVGAGI (reference sequence). CDR3 loop: CASSSQGGDQPQHF. The CDR3 nucleotides are TGTGCCAGCAGCTCCCAGGGGGGGGATCAGCCCCAGCATTTT.

The chain recombines TRBV14 with TRBJ1-1; D gene uncertain. The V gene lost 5 bases and the J gene lost 3 bases, with 13 bases spanning the gap. Germline V gene lookup returns CDR1 SGHDN and CDR2 FVKESK. This CDR3 comprises 14 residues. The CDR3 is CASSKLNGDTEAFF. The CDR3 DNA sequence: TGTGCCAGCAGCAAGCTGAACGGGGACACTGAAGCTTTCTTT.

The table lists this clone with a few counts. This chain connects TRBV28 to TRBJ1-5; D is perhaps TRBD1 (5 bases). Germline V CDR1 and CDR2: MDHEN, SYDVKM. The CDR3 length is 13 residues. Trimming took off 5 bases at V and 5 bases at J, with 10 bases between the two ends. The CDR3 sequence is CASSIGTYQPQHF. The CDR3 DNA sequence: TGTGCCAGCAGTATAGGGACCTATCAGCCCCAGCATTTT.

This chain uses TRBV24-1 with TRBJ2-2, with a tentative D call TRBD1 (6 bases). Between the trimmed V and J ends, which lost 8 bases and 0 bases, there was a span of 15 bases. The CDR3 extends over 16 amino acids. CDR1 is KGHDR, CDR2 SFDVKD, per germline. The CDR3 spells CATNPGVAANTGELFF. CDR3 sequence (DNA): TGTGCCACCAATCCAGGGGTGGCCGCGAACACCGGGGAGCTGTTTTTT.